This T cell receptor beta chain was observed in a study of identical twins. Germline CDR1 is SGHDT and CDR2 is YYEEEE. There are 13 residues in the CDR3. V lost 8 bases to trimming and J lost 6 bases, with 14 bases between them. From the 5' RACE reads, TCRdb called clonotypes with MiXCR, one entry per CDR3 protein. Of roughly 290,000 distinct CDR3 sequences listed, 8% to 9.5% were seen once; the top ten hold under 7.5%. The sample holds one count of this clonotype. These sequences were also reported in another study, on yellow fever vaccine responses in identical twins.

This TCR was sampled from a woman between 18 and 30 years old in good health. The V gene is TRBV5-6, the J gene TRBJ2-2; the D call may be TRBD1 or TRBD2 (6 bases each). Specimen: CD8+ T cells sorted from blood. The DNA of the CDR3 is TGTGCCAGGGGCCTCGGGGGCTCCGGGGAGCTGTTTTTT. The encoded protein is CARGLGGSGELFF.